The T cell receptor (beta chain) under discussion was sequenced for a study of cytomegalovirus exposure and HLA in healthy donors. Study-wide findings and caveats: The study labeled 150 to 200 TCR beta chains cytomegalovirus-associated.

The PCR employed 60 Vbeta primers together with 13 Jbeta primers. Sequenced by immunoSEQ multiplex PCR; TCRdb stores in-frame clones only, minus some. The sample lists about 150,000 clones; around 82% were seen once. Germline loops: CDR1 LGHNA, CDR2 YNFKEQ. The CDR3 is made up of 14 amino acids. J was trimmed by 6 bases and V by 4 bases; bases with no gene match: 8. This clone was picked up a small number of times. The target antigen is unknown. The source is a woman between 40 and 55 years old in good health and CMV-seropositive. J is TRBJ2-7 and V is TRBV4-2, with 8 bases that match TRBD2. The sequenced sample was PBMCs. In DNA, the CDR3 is TGTGCCAGCAGCCCTCTCGGGCGGGAGGTCGAGCAGTACTTC. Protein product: CASSPLGREVEQYF.